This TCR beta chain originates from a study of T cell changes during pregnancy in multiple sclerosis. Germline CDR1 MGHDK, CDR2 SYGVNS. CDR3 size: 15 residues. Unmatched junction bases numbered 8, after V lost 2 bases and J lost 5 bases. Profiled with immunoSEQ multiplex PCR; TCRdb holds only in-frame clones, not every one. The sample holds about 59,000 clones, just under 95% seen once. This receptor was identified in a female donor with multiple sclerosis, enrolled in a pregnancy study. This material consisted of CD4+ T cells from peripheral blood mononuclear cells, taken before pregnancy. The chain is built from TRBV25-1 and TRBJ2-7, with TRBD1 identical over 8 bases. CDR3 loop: CASSEGAGGLDEQYF. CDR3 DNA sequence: TGTGCCAGCAGTGAAGGGGCAGGGGGCTTGGACGAGCAGTACTTC.